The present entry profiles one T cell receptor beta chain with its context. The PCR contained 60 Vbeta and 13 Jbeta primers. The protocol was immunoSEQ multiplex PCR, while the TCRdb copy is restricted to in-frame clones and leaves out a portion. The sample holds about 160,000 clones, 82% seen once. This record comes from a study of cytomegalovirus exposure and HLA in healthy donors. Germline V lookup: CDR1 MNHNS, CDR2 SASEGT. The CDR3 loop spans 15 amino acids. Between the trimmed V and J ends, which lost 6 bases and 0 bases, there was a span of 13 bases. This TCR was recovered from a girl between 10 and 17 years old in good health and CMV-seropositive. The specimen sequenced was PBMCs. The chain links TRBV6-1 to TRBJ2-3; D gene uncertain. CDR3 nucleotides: TGTGCCAGCAGAGACCGACGGAGTAGCACAGATACGCAGTATTTT. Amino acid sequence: CASRDRRSSTDTQYF.